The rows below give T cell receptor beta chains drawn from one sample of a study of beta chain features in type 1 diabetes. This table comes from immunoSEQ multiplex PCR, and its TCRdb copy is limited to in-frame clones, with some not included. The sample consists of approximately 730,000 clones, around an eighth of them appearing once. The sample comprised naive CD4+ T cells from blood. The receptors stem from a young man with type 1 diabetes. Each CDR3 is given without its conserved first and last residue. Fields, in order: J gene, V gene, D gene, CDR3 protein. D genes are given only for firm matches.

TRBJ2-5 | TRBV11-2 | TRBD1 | ASSRQGARTQY
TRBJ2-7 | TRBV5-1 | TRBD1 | ASSLATGVPYEQY
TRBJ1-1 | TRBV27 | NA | ASRPQGAEAF
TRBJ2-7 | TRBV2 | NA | ASSSSAFGEQY
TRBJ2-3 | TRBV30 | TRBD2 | AWSGRSGALTDTQY
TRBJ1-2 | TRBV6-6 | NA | ASSQGNPNYGYT
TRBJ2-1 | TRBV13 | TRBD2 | ASLLLAGGLYNEQF
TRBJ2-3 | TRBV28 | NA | ASSDSPRADTQY
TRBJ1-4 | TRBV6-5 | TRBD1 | ASSSPGQGNEKLF
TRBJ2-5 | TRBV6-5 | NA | ASSRTQETQY
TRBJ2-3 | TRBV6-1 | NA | ASSYGGASTDTQY
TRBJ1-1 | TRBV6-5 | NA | ASSPPGAYTEAF
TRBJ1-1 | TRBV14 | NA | ASSPTRGGGAF
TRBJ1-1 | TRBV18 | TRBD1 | ASSTGTGGNTEAF
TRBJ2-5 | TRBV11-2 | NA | ASSLEDGTLETQY
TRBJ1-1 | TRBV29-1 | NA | SVGGDKNTEAF
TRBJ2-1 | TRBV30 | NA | AWRSLHEQF
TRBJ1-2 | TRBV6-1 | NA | ASSAGTFNGYT
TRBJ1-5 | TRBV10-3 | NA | AISDTSGQPQH
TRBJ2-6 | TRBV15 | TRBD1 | ATSGEKTGLFPGANVLT
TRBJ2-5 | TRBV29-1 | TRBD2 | SVETLAGPGGETQY
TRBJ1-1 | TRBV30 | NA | AWTGRDGVSTEAF
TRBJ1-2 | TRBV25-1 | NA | ASSESRRGYT
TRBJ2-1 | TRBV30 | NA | AWSVQATLINNEQF
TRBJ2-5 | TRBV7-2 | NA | ASSRAGGQY
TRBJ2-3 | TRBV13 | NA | ASSSGGFTDTQY
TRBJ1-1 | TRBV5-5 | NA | ASTKRTRVGDSHTEAF
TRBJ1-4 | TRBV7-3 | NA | ASSTTVGEKLF
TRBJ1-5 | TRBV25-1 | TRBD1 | ASSGTGDQPQH
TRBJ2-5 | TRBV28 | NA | ASSPFPETQY
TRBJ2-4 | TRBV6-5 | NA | ASSGQTGVQY
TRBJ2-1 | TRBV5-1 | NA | ASSPGNEQF
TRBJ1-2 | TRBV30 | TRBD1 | AWSRGQGRGYT
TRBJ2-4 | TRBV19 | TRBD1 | ASSFRGLAKNIQY
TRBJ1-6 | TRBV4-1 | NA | ASSQIAQFNNSPLH
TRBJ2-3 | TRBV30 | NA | AWSVGAATQY
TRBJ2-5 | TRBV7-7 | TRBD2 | ASSSNVPSGGLQETQY
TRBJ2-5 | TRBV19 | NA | ASSPRTRVETQY
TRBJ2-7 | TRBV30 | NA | AWSRGLAYEQY
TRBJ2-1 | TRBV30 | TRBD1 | AWSGGQGASSYNEQF
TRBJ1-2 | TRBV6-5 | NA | ASSYEAGHGYT
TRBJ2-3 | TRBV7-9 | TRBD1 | ASSGTGDGTDTQY
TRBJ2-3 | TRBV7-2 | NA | ASTLGLVTDTQY
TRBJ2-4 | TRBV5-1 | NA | ASSPSDGQKNIQY
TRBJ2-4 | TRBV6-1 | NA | ASRAGSLAKNIQY
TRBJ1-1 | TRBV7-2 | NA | ASSSSGKATEAF
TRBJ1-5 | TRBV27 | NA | ASSARRDGYNQPQH
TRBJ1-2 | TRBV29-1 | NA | SVDRGGYGYT
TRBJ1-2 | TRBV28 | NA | ASSLTGGGYGYT
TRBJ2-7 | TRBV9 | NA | ASSVSPTFGEQY
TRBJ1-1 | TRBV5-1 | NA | ASSLRGGMLWTEAF
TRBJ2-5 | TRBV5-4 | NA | ASSLDPGQETQY
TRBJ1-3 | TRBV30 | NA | AWTGQGNTIY